The 5 T cell receptor beta chains listed next were all sequenced from one sample in a study of OX40 agonist ivuxolimab in advanced cancers. Using immunoSEQ multiplex PCR, the repertoire was profiled, and TCRdb retains in-frame clones only, with some absent. The data hold approximately 76,000 clones, with 85% observed a single time. The sequencing used CD4+ or CD8+ T cells sorted from blood, collected in a trial of the OX40 agonist ivuxolimab. These receptors were taken from an adult with an advanced solid tumor such as melanoma, head and neck, liver or kidney cancer.

The CDR3 is CASGLTQDEQYF. The DNA for the CDR3 is TGTGCTAGTGGTTTGACACAGGACGAGCAGTACTTC. The chain uses TRBV12-5 and TRBJ2-7; possibly TRBD1 for D (5 bases). CDR1 is LGHNT and CDR2 is FRNRAP in the germline V gene. CDR3 length: 12 residues. Trimming took 2 bases from V and 5 from J, leaving 7 bases between them.

This clone was observed a handful of times. V gene TRBV19 combines with J gene TRBJ2-1; 9 bases line up with TRBD1. The V gene end was trimmed by 3 bases and the J gene end by 2 bases; junction bases not matched to a gene: 8. The CDR3 totals 17 residues. The germline V gene has CDR1 LNHDA and CDR2 SQIVND (reference sequence). Written as DNA, the CDR3 is TGTGCCAGTAGTATGATAGTTGGGACAGGGACCTACAATGAGCAGTTCTTC. It is translated as CASSMIVGTGTYNEQFF.

V is TRBV10-3 and J is TRBJ1-4; D gene ambiguous. CDR1 and CDR2 (germline): ENHRY, SYGVKD. The germline V and J ends were trimmed by 11 bases and 8 bases, with 15 bases remaining between them. The CDR3 contains 12 residues. The CDR3 DNA follows: TGTGCCTCCTCCACTTCGGAGGAAAAACTGTTTTTT. This translates into CASSTSEEKLFF.

Only one count was recorded for this clone. The J gene is TRBJ2-7, the V gene TRBV6-6; possibly TRBD2 for D (5 bases). CDR3 size: 13 residues. CDR1 is MNHNY and CDR2 is SVGAGI in the germline V gene (reference sequence). V dropped 4 bases and J dropped 5 bases, with 12 bases sitting between them. This chain's CDR3 is CASSSPSGNEQYF. CDR3 bases: TGTGCCAGCAGTTCCCCCTCGGGGAACGAGCAGTACTTC.

The table lists this clone with a few counts. The chain carries TRBV30 and TRBJ1-5, with a possible D match to TRBD1 (6 bases). Trimming removed 2 bases at V and 1 base at J, with 6 bases between. CDR1 and CDR2 (germline): GTSNPN, SVGIG (reference sequence). This CDR3 is built from 13 residues. CDR3: CAWSTGSNQPQHF. The DNA of the CDR3 is TGTGCCTGGAGTACAGGGAGCAATCAGCCCCAGCATTTT.